Detailed here is one T cell receptor beta chain. The antigen it binds to is not known. One end of the junction varies from germline; a read error may be responsible. Sequencing was performed on an Illumina HiSeq 1500. The public reads were reanalyzed by TCRdb: fastp trimming at Q25, MiXCR alignment, in-frame beta chains only. Here each entry gathers all rows of one CDR3 protein and keeps the most common genes and DNA. Present in this sample are about 7,500 distinct CDR3 sequences, roughly half of which were seen just once. The top ten clonotypes cover 73% of the sample. Counted from cysteine to phenylalanine, this CDR3 has 14 amino acids. The sequence is cut down to CDR3 DNA, 42 bases in frame from base 1. From the germline V gene (reference sequence), CDR1 is MNHEY and CDR2 is SMNVEV. These data originate in a study of T cell repertoires in cytomegalovirus infection (dated by TCRdb to between 2018 and 2021). Study-level background: Donor HLA type was relevant to the analysis, because carriage of CMV infection together with the matching HLA type was indicated by public TCR beta signatures.

Findings and caveats that apply to the study as a whole: The ex vivo response was dominated by HLA-C-restricted CMV-specific TCR beta clonotypes, which also provided the single most frequent clonotype in two of eight donors. In both this cohort and an independent cohort of 352 donors, the cumulative frequency of public TCR beta family members distinguished carriers of CMV infection plus the relevant HLA type.

The TCR comes from a human donor in good health (CMV status not recorded). Some clones in this sample may be carry-over from other donors' samples. What was sequenced was PBMCs, sequenced either directly or after in vitro stimulation (not recorded which). The chain was built from TRBV27 and TRBJ2-5; a confident D gene designation cannot be given. Read as DNA, the sequence is TGTGCCCGCAGCTTGGGGTCGATGCGGGAGACCCAGTACTTC. Translated, it reads CARSLGSMRETQYF.